This TCR beta chain was captured in a study of cytomegalovirus exposure and HLA in healthy donors. Points from the study as a whole: Accounts indicate the classifier identified cytomegalovirus status with strong specificity and sensitivity.

Comment on this clone: The antigen is unknown.

Researchers ran the PCR with 60 Vbeta and 13 Jbeta primers. The assay was immunoSEQ multiplex PCR, and TCRdb's table has in-frame clones only and misses some. The data hold approximately 160,000 clones, with roughly four fifths observed a single time. CDR3 length: 14 residues. V was clipped by 5 bases and J by 9 bases, with 14 bases between them. Germline V gene sequence: CDR1 SEHNR, CDR2 FQNEAQ (reference sequence). The specimen sequenced was PBMCs. The genes are TRBV7-9 and TRBJ1-6, with D uncertain. The TCR originated in a man aged 25-45 years in good health and CMV-seropositive. The CDR3 loop is CASSPALAPSPLHF. The CDR3 DNA reads TGTGCCAGCAGCCCTGCCCTGGCCCCTTCACCCCTCCACTTT.